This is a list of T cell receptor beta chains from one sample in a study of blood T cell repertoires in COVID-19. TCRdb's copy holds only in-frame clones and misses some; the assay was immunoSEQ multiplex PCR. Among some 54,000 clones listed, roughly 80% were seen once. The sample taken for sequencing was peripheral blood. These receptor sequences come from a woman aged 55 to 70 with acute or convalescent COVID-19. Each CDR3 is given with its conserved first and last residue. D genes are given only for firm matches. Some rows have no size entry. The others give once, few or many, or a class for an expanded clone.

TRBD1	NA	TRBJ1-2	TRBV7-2	CASSPTPRQGPYGYTF	TGTGCCAGCAGCCCTACCCCGAGACAGGGCCCCTATGGCTACACCTTC
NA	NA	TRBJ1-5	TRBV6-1	CASSEPVSPSNQPQHF	TGTGCCAGCAGTGAACCCGTCTCCCCTAGCAATCAGCCCCAGCATTTT
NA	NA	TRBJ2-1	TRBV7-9	CASSLQGGLSYNEQFF	TGTGCCAGCAGCTTACAGGGGGGCCTCTCCTACAATGAGCAGTTCTTC
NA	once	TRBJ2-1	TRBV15	CATSPRGGGSYNEQFF	TGTGCCACCAGCCCTCGAGGCGGCGGCTCCTACAATGAGCAGTTCTTC
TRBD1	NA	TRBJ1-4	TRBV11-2	CASRPGPGTGNEKLFF	TGTGCCAGCAGACCTGGCCCCGGGACAGGGAATGAAAAACTGTTTTTT
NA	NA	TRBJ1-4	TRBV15	CATENRYNEKLFF	TGTGCCACCGAGAACAGATATAATGAAAAACTGTTTTTT
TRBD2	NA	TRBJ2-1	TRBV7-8	CASSLFGGGLYNEQFF	TGTGCCAGCAGCTTATTCGGCGGGGGTCTCTACAATGAGCAGTTCTTC
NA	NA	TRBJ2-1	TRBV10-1	CASSGVGGNEQFF	TGCGCCAGCAGTGGCGTGGGGGGCAATGAGCAGTTCTTC
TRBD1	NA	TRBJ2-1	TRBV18	CASSLDRVGEQFF	TGTGCCAGCTCCCTAGACAGGGTGGGTGAGCAGTTCTTC
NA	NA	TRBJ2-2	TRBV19	CASSTHPRNTGELFF	TGTGCCAGTAGTACCCATCCCAGGAACACCGGGGAGCTGTTTTTT
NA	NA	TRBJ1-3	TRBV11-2	CASSFGGSGNTIYF	TGTGCCAGCAGCTTCGGGGGATCTGGAAACACCATATATTTT
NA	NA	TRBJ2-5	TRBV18	CASSPRPRQLVGEETQYF	TGTGCCAGCTCACCACGTCCCCGACAGTTGGTTGGAGAAGAGACCCAGTACTTC
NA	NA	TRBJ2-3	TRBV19	CASSITGSNTQYF	TGTGCCAGTAGTATCACTGGTTCAAATACGCAGTATTTT
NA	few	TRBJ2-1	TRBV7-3	CASSLLQSSYNEQFF	TGTGCCAGCAGCTTGTTACAGAGCTCCTACAATGAGCAGTTCTTC
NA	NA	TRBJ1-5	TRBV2	CASSVGRDNQPQHF	TGTGCCAGCAGTGTTGGCAGGGACAATCAGCCCCAGCATTTT
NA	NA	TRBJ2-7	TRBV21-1	CASSKGQGSPYEQYF	TGTGCCAGCAGCAAGGGACAGGGGAGCCCCTACGAGCAGTACTTC
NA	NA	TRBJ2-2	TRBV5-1	CASSLGGVSNTGELFF	TGCGCCAGCAGCTTGGGCGGGGTATCGAACACCGGGGAGCTGTTTTTT
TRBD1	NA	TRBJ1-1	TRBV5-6	CASSFPGQGMSNTEAFF	TGTGCCAGCAGCTTTCCGGGACAGGGGATGAGTAACACTGAAGCTTTCTTT
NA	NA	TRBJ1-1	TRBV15	CATSRDRGAEPLNTEAFF	TGTGCCACCAGCAGAGATCGAGGAGCAGAACCCTTGAACACTGAAGCTTTCTTT
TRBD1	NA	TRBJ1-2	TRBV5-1	CASRLDREYGYTF	TGCGCCAGCAGACTTGACAGGGAGTATGGCTACACCTTC
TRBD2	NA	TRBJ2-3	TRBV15	CATSRPSGGRPDTQYF	TGTGCCACCAGCAGGCCTAGCGGGGGCCGCCCCGATACGCAGTATTTT
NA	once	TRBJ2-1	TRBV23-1	CASSHRRTPRHEQFF	TGCGCCAGCAGTCACCGCCGTACTCCTCGTCATGAGCAGTTCTTC